This T cell receptor (beta chain) was identified in a study of monozygotic twins with inflammatory bowel disease. Reprocessing the 5' RACE reads, TCRdb reports a single entry for every CDR3 protein and omits DNA. This table lists around 380,000 distinct CDR3 sequences. As regards this clonotype: What it recognizes is unknown.

The CDR3 covers 13 residues. Germline CDR1 reads LGHDT; CDR2 reads YNNKEL (reference sequence). Study-wide results and limits: IBD patients, compared with healthy twins, shared fewer clonotypes with others (especially with disease activity).

The chain couples TRBV3-1 to TRBJ1-5. This sequence was found in a human donor with ulcerative colitis or Crohn's disease, or a healthy co-twin of an affected twin (not recorded which). Sequenced: blood. The CDR3 loop reads CASSQDRRQPQHF.